The 21 T cell receptor beta chains given below trace back to one sample, sequenced in a study of CD8 T cells in Susac syndrome. With random hexamers, roughly 0.5 to 1 ug RNA was reverse transcribed. MiXCR, applied by TCRdb to the immunoSEQ multiplex PCR reads, yields one record per CDR3 protein. The data show 150,000 to 200,000 distinct CDR3 sequences, approximately 93% seen once. The sequenced sample was CD4+ T cells from PBMCs. All receptors derive from a human donor with multiple sclerosis.

The chain combines TRBV5-4 with TRBJ2-7; 8 bases are shared with TRBD2. Germline V gives CDR1 SGHNT, CDR2 YYREEE (reference sequence). This CDR3 contains 15 residues. V dropped 0 bases and J dropped 3; count of bases not matched to a gene: 5. CDR3 loop: CASSLDQTSVYEQYF. CDR3 in DNA: TGTGCCAGCAGCTTGGACCAGACTAGCGTCTACGAGCAGTACTTC.

V is TRBV19 and J is TRBJ2-3; D ambiguous. Germline CDR1 reads LNHDA; CDR2 reads SQIVND (reference sequence). Trimming shortened V by 0 bases and J by 0 bases, and 13 bases separated the two germline ends. This CDR3 comprises 17 residues. DNA of the CDR3: TGTGCCAGTAGTATAGATCTCTGGGGAAGGAGCACAGATACGCAGTATTTT. It translates to CASSIDLWGRSTDTQYF.

V gene TRBV7-9 combines with J gene TRBJ2-5; the match to TRBD1 covers 7 bases. V was clipped by 6 bases and J by 3 bases; unmatched bases: 7. CDR3 length: 14 residues. The germline gives CDR1 SEHNR, CDR2 FQNEAQ (reference sequence). The CDR3 coding sequence is TGTGCCAGCAGTTGGGGGACAGACAAAGAGACCCAGTACTTC. As protein: CASSWGTDKETQYF.

This clonotype was recorded only once. The V gene is TRBV5-4, the J gene TRBJ2-1; possibly TRBD1 for D (5 bases). Trimming left V 4 bases short and J 5 bases short, with 13 bases between. In germline, CDR1 is SGHNT, CDR2 YYREEE (reference sequence). The CDR3 is 14 amino acids. CDR3 in DNA: TGTGCCAGCAGCCCGGCAGGGCCACACAATGAGCAGTTCTTC. Its translation is CASSPAGPHNEQFF.

This chain connects TRBV29-1 to TRBJ2-3, with D perhaps matching TRBD2 (5 bases). Trimming took 7 bases from V and 4 from J, leaving 18 bases between them. The CDR3 is made up of 14 amino acids. Germline CDR1 and CDR2: SQVTM and ANQGSEA. CDR3 loop: CSGTGPRIADTQYF. DNA of the CDR3: TGCAGCGGGACTGGACCGAGGATCGCAGATACGCAGTATTTT.

This clonotype has just one count. The rearrangement uses TRBV29-1 and TRBJ2-5, with 9 positions matching TRBD2. Germline values: CDR1 SQVTM, CDR2 ANQGSEA. The length of the CDR3 is 12 residues. The ends lost 7 bases at V and 3 bases at J; junction bases unmatched: 3. CDR3 region: CSGAGGKETQYF. CDR3 coding DNA: TGCAGCGGGGCGGGGGGGAAAGAGACCCAGTACTTC.

V and J are TRBV20-1 and TRBJ2-4, with D possibly matching TRBD2 (5 bases). From germline, CDR1 is DFQATT and CDR2 SNEGSKA (reference sequence). Trimming cost V 6 bases and J 6 bases, with 15 bases left between them. The CDR3 length is 13 residues. This CDR3 is CSATRGGLNIQYF. CDR3 sequence (DNA): TGCAGTGCCACCCGGGGTGGGCTAAACATTCAGTACTTC.

The J gene is TRBJ1-1, the V gene TRBV20-1; D is ambiguous. Between the trimmed V and J ends, which lost 6 bases and 3 bases, there was a span of 11 bases. Germline V CDR1 and CDR2: DFQATT, SNEGSKA (reference sequence). The CDR3 has 12 residues. The CDR3 loop is CSAPDTYTEAFF. The CDR3 nucleotides read TGCAGTGCCCCTGACACTTACACTGAAGCTTTCTTT.

The rearrangement uses TRBV7-6 and TRBJ2-7, with TRBD1 identical over 8 bases. Germline trimming cut 4 bases from V and 6 bases from J; bases unmatched to any gene: 11. CDR3 length: 15 residues. CDR1 and CDR2 from the germline V gene are SGHVS and FNYEAQ. CDR3 bases: TGTGCCAGCAGCTCCACAGGGGGTTCTCTTGGCGAGCAGTACTTC. Protein sequence: CASSSTGGSLGEQYF.

This clonotype is a singleton in its sample. The chain has TRBV2 and TRBJ1-1; D call uncertain. The CDR3 is made up of 15 amino acids. Between the trimmed V and J ends, which lost 3 bases and 4 bases, there was a span of 15 bases. The germline CDR1 and CDR2 sequences are SNHLY and FYNNEI. The CDR3 reads CASSDPLLGSTEAFF. The CDR3 DNA reads as TGTGCCAGCAGTGACCCCCTCCTCGGGAGCACTGAAGCTTTCTTT.

V usage is TRBV24-1 and J usage is TRBJ2-5, with D possibly being TRBD1 or TRBD2 (6 bases each). Germline V CDR1 and CDR2: KGHDR, SFDVKD. This CDR3 has 11 residues. Between the trimmed V and J ends, which lost 9 bases and 5 bases, there was a span of 9 bases. The CDR3 coding sequence is TGTGCCACCCAAGGGGGGGAGACCCAGTACTTC. Encoded protein: CATQGGETQYF.

The chain combines TRBV7-9 with TRBJ2-6, with D perhaps being TRBD1 or TRBD2 (5 bases each). The length of the CDR3 is 13 residues. V lost 8 bases to trimming and J lost 4 bases, with 9 bases between them. Per the germline V gene, CDR1 is SEHNR and CDR2 is FQNEAQ (reference sequence). Here the CDR3 DNA reads TGTGCCAGCTCAGGGACCGGGGCCAACGTCCTGACTTTC. Translated: CASSGTGANVLTF. Variable domain in full (rest from reference TRBV7-9 and TRBJ2-6): DTGVSQNPRHKITKRGQNVTFRCDPISEHNRLYWYRQTLGQGPEFLTYFQNEAQLEKSRLLSDRFSAERPKGSFSTLEIQRTEQGDSAMYLCASSGTGANVLTFGAGSRLTVL.

The chain uses TRBV12-3 or TRBV12-4 and TRBJ2-1; maybe TRBD2 (6 bases). CDR3 size: 13 residues. Trimming removed 9 bases from V and 7 bases from J, with 16 bases in between. The CDR3 coding sequence is TGTGCCAGTACCGACCCCGGGAGAAATGAGCAGTTCTTC. Translated, it gives CASTDPGRNEQFF.

This chain links TRBV25-1 with TRBJ1-1; no reliable D call. This CDR3 is 16 amino acids long. Germline V gives CDR1 MGHDK, CDR2 SYGVNS. Trimming shortened V by 0 bases and J by 3 bases, and 14 bases separated the two germline ends. The CDR3 DNA reads TGTGCCAGCAGTGAATATGGGCCGACAACCGACACTGAAGCTTTCTTT. As protein: CASSEYGPTTDTEAFF.

V usage is TRBV5-6 and J usage is TRBJ1-1, with D hard to call. The CDR3 covers 12 residues. Germline CDR1 is SGHDT and CDR2 is YYEEEE. Deletions cut 4 bases from V and 5 bases from J, with 9 bases between. DNA for the CDR3: TGTGCCAGCAGCCGGGATCCGACTGAAGCTTTCTTT. Translation gives CASSRDPTEAFF.

The rearrangement joins TRBV27 to TRBJ2-4; D ambiguous. The V end was cut by 2 bases, the J end by 0 bases, with 14 bases between. Looked up from germline, CDR1 is MNHEY and CDR2 is SMNVEV (reference sequence). The CDR3 contains 17 residues. The CDR3 region has the DNA TGTGCCAGCAGTTTACGGTTTGACGCCCTAGCCAAAAACATTCAGTACTTC. Encoded protein: CASSLRFDALAKNIQYF.

J is TRBJ1-2 and V is TRBV2; D gene ambiguous. Germline V gene data show CDR1 as SNHLY and CDR2 as FYNNEI. Trimming left V 1 base short and J 5 bases short, with 2 bases between. CDR3 length: 11 residues. Here the CDR3 DNA reads TGTGCCAGCAGTGAAGATTATGGCTACACCTTC. It yields the protein CASSEDYGYTF.

The gene calls are TRBV6-1 and TRBJ2-1; TRBD2 aligns across 7 bases. Germline CDR1 reads MNHNS; CDR2 reads SASEGT. After removal of 0 bases from V and 4 bases from J, the junction contained 3 bases not matched to a gene. This CDR3 is 15 amino acids long. CDR3 bases: TGTGCCAGCAGTGAAGCGACTAGCCGATACAATGAGCAGTTCTTC. It codes for CASSEATSRYNEQFF.

The chain is built from TRBV4-2 and TRBJ2-6; 7 bases map to TRBD2. The CDR3 is 16 amino acids. The V segment lost 3 bases and the J segment 0 bases; nucleotides outside the gene matches: 2. CDR1 is LGHNA, CDR2 YNFKEQ, per germline. As DNA, the CDR3 is TGTGCCAGCAGCCACCGGACTAGCTCTGGGGCCAACGTCCTGACTTTC. As protein: CASSHRTSSGANVLTF.

The chain recombines TRBV12-3 or TRBV12-4 with TRBJ2-7, with 7 bases lining up with TRBD1. V lost 5 bases to trimming and J lost 6 bases; unmatched junction nucleotides: 4. The CDR3 has 12 residues. The CDR3, as DNA: TGTGCCAGCAGTCTACAGGGGATCGAGCAGTACTTC. It is translated as CASSLQGIEQYF.

The rearrangement links TRBV12-3 or TRBV12-4 to TRBJ2-7; D is tentatively TRBD1 or TRBD2 (5 bases each). V lost 1 base to trimming and J lost 1 base, with 8 bases between them. This CDR3 contains 14 residues. The CDR3 DNA sequence: TGTGCCAGCAGTTTAGACTGGGGGTCCTACGAGCAGTACTTC. It specifies CASSLDWGSYEQYF.